The 8 T cell receptor beta chains given below trace back to one sample, sequenced in a study of T-cell memory formation after mild COVID-19 listed by TCRdb under 2021. The method was 5' RACE. Sequencing was carried out with an Illumina NovaSeq 6000. The public reads were run again by TCRdb, first through fastp at Q25 and then through MiXCR, and only productive beta chains were kept. Rows are combined by CDR3 protein, so each entry shows the most common genes and DNA. For this sample the table gives about 560,000 distinct CDR3 sequences, of which around 15% were detected only once. The ten largest clones add up to roughly 7.8% of the sample. The sample taken for sequencing was PBMCs or a T cell subset sorted from them (not recorded which). The receptors stem from an adult woman who had mild COVID-19 (a few samples of this study predate the infection). The sample titles of this study are shuffled in the database, so cell type and time point are left out; the donor was told from shared clones.

In DNA form, the CDR3 reads TGTGCCAGCAGCGTCGGGACAGGGAGGGAAGCTTTCTTT. Protein: CASSVGTGREAFF. The genes are TRBV9 and TRBJ1-1; 9 positions match TRBD1. The CDR3 is 13 residues long. V lost 2 bases to trimming and J lost 8 bases; unmatched junction nucleotides: 4. Germline CDR1 reads SGDLS; CDR2 reads YYNGEE.

The V call is TRBV4-2, the J call TRBJ2-1, with TRBD2 matching 7 bases. The CDR3 totals 16 residues. Germline CDR1 reads LGHNA; CDR2 reads YNFKEQ. V shed 0 bases and J 0 bases; nucleotides not matched to a gene: 2. CDR3 sequence: CASSQDGGGSYNEQFF. The CDR3 DNA is TGTGCCAGCAGCCAAGATGGGGGGGGCTCCTACAATGAGCAGTTCTTC.

The chain couples TRBV7-6 to TRBJ2-3; D is ambiguous. Germline V gene lookup returns CDR1 SGHVS and CDR2 FNYEAQ. V was clipped by 5 bases and J by 0 bases, with 12 bases between them. This CDR3 spans 15 amino acids. CDR3 in DNA: TGTGCCAGCAGCATAGAGAGTCCTAGCACAGATACGCAGTATTTT. Translated: CASSIESPSTDTQYF.

This chain connects TRBV12-3 or TRBV12-4 to TRBJ2-3; TRBD2 matches at 7 bases. J was trimmed by 4 bases and V by 4 bases; bases with no gene match: 5. The CDR3 runs to 14 residues. Here the CDR3 reads CASSSGLVADTQYF. The CDR3 DNA sequence: TGTGCCAGCAGTTCCGGACTAGTGGCAGATACGCAGTATTTT.

This clonotype showed up many times. The rearrangement joins TRBV6-2 or TRBV6-3 to TRBJ2-3, with 12 bases lining up with TRBD2. J lost 5 bases, V lost 4 bases, and 4 bases had no gene match. Germline values: CDR1 MNHEY, CDR2 SVGEGT. The CDR3 runs to 15 residues. The CDR3 loop is CASSFGLAGRDTQYF. In nucleotides, the CDR3 is TGTGCCAGCAGTTTCGGACTAGCGGGGAGAGATACGCAGTATTTT.

The CDR3 loop is CASSLVEAQTYEQYF. CDR3 coding DNA: TGTGCCAGCAGCTTGGTAGAAGCTCAGACCTACGAGCAGTACTTC. The chain recombines TRBV5-5 with TRBJ2-7, with D unresolved. This CDR3 comprises 15 residues. Trimming took 0 bases from V and 2 from J, leaving 12 bases between them. Per the germline V gene, CDR1 is SGHKS and CDR2 is YYEKEE (reference sequence). The whole variable domain, filled in from reference TRBV5-5 and TRBJ2-7, reads DAGVTQSPTHLIKTRGQQVTLRCSPISGHKSVSWYQQVLGQGPQFIFQYYEKEERGRGNFPDRFSARQFPNYSSELNVNALLLGDSALYLCASSLVEAQTYEQYFGPGTRLTVT.

The chain links TRBV14 to TRBJ1-1, with D possibly TRBD1 on 6 matching bases. The CDR3 spans 13 residues. V was cut by 0 bases and J by 9 bases, with 11 bases left in between. Germline V gene sequence: CDR1 SGHDN, CDR2 FVKESK. The CDR3: CASSQERRGQAFF. The CDR3 DNA follows: TGTGCCAGCAGCCAAGAACGACGGGGGCAAGCTTTCTTT.

This clonotype appeared a few times. This chain joins TRBV29-1 and TRBJ2-7; 8 bases match TRBD2. Germline lookup yields CDR1 SQVTM and CDR2 ANQGSEA. V was clipped by 5 bases and J by 6 bases; unmatched bases: 12. The CDR3 extends over 14 amino acids. The CDR3 sequence is CSVLIGGLGSEQYF. Here the CDR3 DNA reads TGCAGCGTTCTGATCGGGGGACTAGGATCCGAGCAGTACTTC.